Presented here are 11 T cell receptor beta chains from one specimen sequenced in a study of blood T cells in healthy people across ages. Primers used in a second PCR of about 7 to 11 cycles were a sample-barcoded 5' primer and a J-beta primer mix. Using its own MiXCR run on the 5' RACE reads, TCRdb lists one record per CDR3 protein. The sample includes about 1 million distinct CDR3 sequences, around 45% seen only once; the top ten take approximately 20%. Sequencing input: blood. These receptors were taken from a woman aged 55-70 years in good health.

CDR3 coding DNA: TGTGCCAGCAGTTACCAAGAGTCTAGCTACTACGAGCAGTACTTC. Translation: CASSYQESSYYEQYF. The V gene is TRBV6-5, the J gene TRBJ2-7; D is possibly TRBD2 (5 bases). V lost 2 bases, J lost 3 bases, and 14 bases lay in between. Germline assignment: CDR1 MNHEY and CDR2 SVGAGI. There are 15 residues in the CDR3.

The J gene is TRBJ2-7, the V gene TRBV7-6; 8 nucleotides match TRBD1. The ends lost 1 base at V and 2 bases at J; junction bases unmatched: 4. The CDR3 sequence is 15 residues long. Germline V CDR1 and CDR2: SGHVS, FNYEAQ. The CDR3 loop is CASSLGTGLAYEQYF. The CDR3, as DNA: TGTGCCAGCAGCTTAGGGACAGGGTTGGCCTACGAGCAGTACTTC.

The chain is built from TRBV28 and TRBJ2-7; 7 bases are a match to TRBD1. Looked up from germline, CDR1 is MDHEN and CDR2 is SYDVKM. The CDR3 is made up of 12 amino acids. V shed 7 bases, J shed 2 bases, and the junction held 2 bases outside the gene matches. This chain's CDR3 is CASMGQTYEQYF. The CDR3 nucleotides are TGTGCCAGCATGGGACAGACCTACGAGCAGTACTTC.

This clonotype appeared a few times. This chain connects TRBV27 to TRBJ2-3; no clear D gene. Germline V gene data show CDR1 as MNHEY and CDR2 as SMNVEV (reference sequence). V was trimmed by 8 bases and J by 4 bases, leaving 16 bases between them. The CDR3 sequence is 14 residues long. CDR3 nucleotide sequence: TGTGCCAGCGGCTCGGGCCGGTCAGCAGATACGCAGTATTTT. Protein: CASGSGRSADTQYF.

Details on this clonotype: The germline gene is not matched at one end of the junction; a read error may be the cause. This chain uses TRBV3-1 with TRBJ2-1, with 7 bases matching TRBD2. The germline CDR1 and CDR2 sequences are LGHDT and YNNKEL (reference sequence). The CDR3 sequence is 16 residues long. As DNA, the CDR3 is TGTGCCAGTAGCCAAGCCATGGGGAGGGGTAACAATGAGCAGTTCTTC. It translates to CASSQAMGRGNNEQFF.

This clonotype came up a few times. The genes are TRBV9 and TRBJ1-6, with D maybe TRBD1 (6 bases). Looked up from germline, CDR1 is SGDLS and CDR2 is YYNGEE. V shed 0 bases and J shed 9 bases, with 13 bases lying between them. This CDR3 contains 15 residues. CDR3 DNA: TGTGCCAGCAGCGTAGACCTGGGAGGGGGTTCACCCCTCCACTTT. Amino acids: CASSVDLGGGSPLHF.

This clonotype was counted between two and nine times. The J gene is TRBJ1-5, the V gene TRBV6-4; the D gene is possibly TRBD1 (5 bases). Germline V CDR1 and CDR2: MRHNA, SNTAGT. The V gene lost 6 bases and the J gene lost 6 bases, with 15 bases spanning the gap. The CDR3 totals 14 residues. This chain's CDR3 is CASSHQGGGQPQHF. The CDR3 coding sequence is TGTGCCAGCAGCCACCAGGGCGGCGGTCAGCCCCAGCATTTT.

This chain uses TRBV7-8 with TRBJ2-7; perhaps TRBD1 as D (6 bases). The CDR3 loop spans 17 amino acids. The V gene lost 0 bases and the J gene lost 0 bases, with 15 bases spanning the gap. Germline V gene data show CDR1 as SGHVS and CDR2 as FQNEAQ. In DNA, the CDR3 is TGTGCCAGCAGCTTAGCGGTCGACAGGTACCACTCCTACGAGCAGTACTTC. Translated, it gives CASSLAVDRYHSYEQYF. The whole variable domain, remainder taken from reference TRBV7-8 and TRBJ2-7, is GAGVSQSPRYKVAKRGQDVALRCDPISGHVSLFWYQQALGQGPEFLTYFQNEAQLDKSGLPSDRFFAERPEGSVSTLKIQRTQQEDSAVYLCASSLAVDRYHSYEQYFGPGTRLTVT.

The chain carries TRBV12-5 and TRBJ2-2; D gene ambiguous. CDR3 length: 14 residues. Germline CDR1 and CDR2: LGHNT and FRNRAP. V lost 0 bases to trimming and J lost 7 bases, with 9 bases between them. CDR3 sequence: CASGLVRVGGELFF. CDR3 nucleotides: TGTGCTAGTGGTTTGGTACGGGTTGGCGGGGAGCTGTTTTTT.

This clonotype showed up just a few times. This rearrangement joins TRBV7-8 to TRBJ2-5, with a possible D match to TRBD1 (6 bases). Germline assignment: CDR1 SGHVS and CDR2 FQNEAQ. Trimming cost V 5 bases and J 4 bases, with 17 bases left between them. The CDR3 sequence is 15 residues long. CDR3 in amino acids: CASSPRAGERETQYF. The CDR3 nucleotides read TGTGCCAGCAGCCCCCGTGCAGGGGAGAGAGAGACCCAGTACTTC.

This clonotype has only a few counts. This chain links TRBV5-1 with TRBJ2-5, with 15 nucleotides matching TRBD2. The germline V gene encodes CDR1 SGHRS and CDR2 YFSETQ. Losses at the gene ends were 2 bases for V and 5 bases for J; bases not matched to a gene: 7. The CDR3 loop spans 17 amino acids. DNA of the CDR3: TGCGCCAGCAGCTTCGGACTAGCGGGAGGGCCTGGGGAGACCCAGTACTTC. Protein sequence: CASSFGLAGGPGETQYF. The full variable domain, in which reference TRBV5-1 and TRBJ2-5 provide the parts outside the CDR3, is KAGVTQTPRYLIKTRGQQVTLSCSPISGHRSVSWYQQTPGQGLQFLFEYFSETQRNKGNFPGRFSGRQFSNSRSEMNVSTLELGDSALYLCASSFGLAGGPGETQYFGPGTRLLVL.